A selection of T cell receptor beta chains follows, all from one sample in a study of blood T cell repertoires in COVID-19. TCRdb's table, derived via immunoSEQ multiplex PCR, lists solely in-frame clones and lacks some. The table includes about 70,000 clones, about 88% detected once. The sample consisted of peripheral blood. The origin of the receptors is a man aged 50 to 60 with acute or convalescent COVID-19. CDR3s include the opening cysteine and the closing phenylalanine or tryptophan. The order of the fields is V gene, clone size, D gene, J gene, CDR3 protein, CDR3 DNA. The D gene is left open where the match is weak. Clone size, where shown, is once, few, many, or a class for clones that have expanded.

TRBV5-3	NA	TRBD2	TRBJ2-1	CARSLGLAGGQSYNEQFF	TGTGCCAGAAGCTTGGGACTAGCGGGAGGGCAGAGTTACAATGAGCAGTTCTTC
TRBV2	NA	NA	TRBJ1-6	CASSEGRVNSPLHF	TGTGCCAGCTCTGAGGGAAGGGTAAATTCACCCCTCCACTTT
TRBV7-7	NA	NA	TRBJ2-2	CASSLTPRGTGELFF	TGTGCTAGCAGCTTAACCCCTCGGGGAACCGGGGAGCTGTTTTTT
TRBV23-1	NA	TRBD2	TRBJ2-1	CASRKREGTVRSYNEQFF	TGCGCCAGCAGGAAACGGGAGGGTACAGTCAGGTCCTACAATGAGCAGTTCTTC
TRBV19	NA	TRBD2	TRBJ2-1	CASATSGRGEQFF	TGTGCCAGTGCGACTAGCGGGAGGGGTGAGCAGTTCTTC
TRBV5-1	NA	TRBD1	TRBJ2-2	CASSRDSSTGELFF	TGCGCCAGCAGCCGGGACAGCAGCACCGGGGAGCTGTTTTTT
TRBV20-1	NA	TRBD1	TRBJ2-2	CSASVAGGTGELFF	TGCAGTGCTAGTGTGGCAGGGGGAACCGGGGAGCTGTTTTTT
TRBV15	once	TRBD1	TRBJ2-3	CATSRALSGTGTLDTQYF	TGTGCCACCAGCAGAGCTTTATCCGGGACAGGTACATTGGATACGCAGTATTTT
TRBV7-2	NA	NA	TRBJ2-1	CASSLVAGEYNEQFF	TGTGCCAGCAGCTTAGTTGCCGGGGAATACAATGAGCAGTTCTTC
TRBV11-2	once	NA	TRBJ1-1	CASSLEFTGEAFF	TGTGCCAGCAGCTTAGAGTTCACAGGAGAAGCTTTCTTT
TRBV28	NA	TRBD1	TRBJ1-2	CASSSQGANYGYTF	TGTGCCAGCAGCTCACAGGGGGCGAACTATGGCTACACCTTC
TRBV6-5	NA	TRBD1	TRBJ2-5	CASSLGTGARETQYF	TGTGCCAGCAGCCTCGGGACAGGGGCTCGAGAGACCCAGTACTTC
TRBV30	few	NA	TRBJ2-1	CAWSGAGGSSYNEQFF	TGTGCCTGGAGCGGAGCAGGGGGGAGCTCCTACAATGAGCAGTTCTTC
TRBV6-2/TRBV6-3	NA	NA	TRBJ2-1	CASSYPGRSSSYNEQFF	TGTGCCAGCAGTTACCCCGGGAGATCAAGCTCCTACAATGAGCAGTTCTTC
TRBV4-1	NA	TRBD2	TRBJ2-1	CASSKTGTSYNEQFF	TGCGCCAGCAGCAAGACCGGGACTAGTTACAATGAGCAGTTCTTC
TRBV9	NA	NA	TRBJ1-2	CASSVGTGSHYGYTF	TGTGCCAGCAGCGTAGGAACGGGTTCGCACTATGGCTACACCTTC
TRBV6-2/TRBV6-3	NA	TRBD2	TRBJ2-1	CASSKLADIYNEQFF	TGTGCCAGCAGTAAACTAGCGGACATCTACAATGAGCAGTTCTTC
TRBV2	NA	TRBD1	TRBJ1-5	CASSERARGQSRLPQHF	TGTGCCAGCAGTGAAAGGGCAAGGGGACAGTCACGGCTGCCCCAGCATTTT
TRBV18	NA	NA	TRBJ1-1	CASSLQGMNTEAFF	TGTGCCAGCTCACTTCAGGGCATGAACACTGAAGCTTTCTTT
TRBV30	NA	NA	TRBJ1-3	CAWRPGQSGNTIYF	TGTGCCTGGAGACCCGGACAATCGGGAAACACCATATATTTT
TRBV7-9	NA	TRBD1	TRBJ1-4	CASSNRDRGEKLFF	TGTGCCAGCAGCAACCGGGACAGGGGAGAAAAACTGTTTTTT
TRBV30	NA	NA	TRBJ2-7	CAWTVSTYEQYF	TGTGCCTGGACCGTGAGTACCTACGAGCAGTACTTC
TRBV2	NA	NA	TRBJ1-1	CASAPRRQEEAFF	TGTGCCAGCGCCCCCCGCCGACAGGAAGAAGCTTTCTTT
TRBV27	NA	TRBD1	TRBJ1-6	CASSVRQGNSPLHF	TGTGCCAGCAGTGTCCGACAGGGGAATTCACCCCTCCACTTT
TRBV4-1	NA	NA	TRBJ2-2	CASSPEGGPGSPGELFF	TGCGCCAGCAGCCCCGAGGGGGGGCCGGGATCCCCCGGGGAGCTGTTTTTT
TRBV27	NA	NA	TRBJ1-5	CASSLEGGNQPQHF	TGTGCCAGCAGTTTAGAAGGGGGCAATCAGCCCCAGCATTTT
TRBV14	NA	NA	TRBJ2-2	CASSQVGRPLTGELFF	TGTGCCAGCAGCCAAGTGGGGAGGCCACTCACCGGGGAGCTGTTTTTT
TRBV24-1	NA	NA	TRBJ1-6	CATSDLREKGSPLHF	TGTGCCACCAGTGATTTGAGGGAGAAGGGATCACCCCTCCACTTT
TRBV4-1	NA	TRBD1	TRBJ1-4	CASSQTGGAGEKLFF	TGCGCCAGCAGCCAAACAGGGGGGGCCGGTGAAAAACTGTTTTTT
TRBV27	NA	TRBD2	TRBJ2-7	CASSQTSGFSYEQYF	TGTGCCAGCAGTCAGACTAGCGGATTCTCCTACGAGCAGTACTTC
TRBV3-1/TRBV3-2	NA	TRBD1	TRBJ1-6	CASSLGQGNSPLHF	TGTGCCAGCAGCCTTGGACAGGGCAATTCACCCCTCCACTTT
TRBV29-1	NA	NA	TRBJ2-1	CSVVRTTSGDEQFF	TGCAGCGTTGTCCGGACTACCTCTGGGGATGAGCAGTTCTTC
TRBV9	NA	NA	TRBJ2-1	CASSVGARSYNEQFF	TGTGCCAGCAGCGTCGGTGCGAGGTCCTACAATGAGCAGTTCTTC
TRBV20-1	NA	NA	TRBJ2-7	CSASSYEQYF	TGCAGTGCTAGCAGTTACGAGCAGTACTTC
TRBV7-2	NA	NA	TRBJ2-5	CASSPRGGREETQYF	TGTGCCAGCAGCCCTCGAGGGGGGAGGGAAGAGACCCAGTACTTC
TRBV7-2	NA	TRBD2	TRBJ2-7	CASSLYELAGGSHEQYF	TGTGCCAGCAGCTTATATGAACTAGCGGGAGGGTCGCACGAGCAGTACTTC
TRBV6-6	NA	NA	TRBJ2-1	CASSYLSVPNEQFF	TGTGCCAGCAGTTACCTGAGCGTCCCCAACGAGCAGTTCTTC
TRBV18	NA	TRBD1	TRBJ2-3	CASSPQGQGKGTDTQYF	TGTGCCAGCTCACCACAGGGACAGGGAAAGGGCACAGATACGCAGTATTTT
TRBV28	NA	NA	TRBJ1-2	CASSEGRANGYTF	TGTGCCAGCAGTGAAGGGCGGGCGAATGGCTACACCTTC
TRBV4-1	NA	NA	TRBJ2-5	CASSHSPVARGETQYF	TGCGCCAGCAGCCACAGCCCCGTTGCAAGGGGTGAGACCCAGTACTTC
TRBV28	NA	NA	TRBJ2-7	CASSLLGVGSYEQYF	TGTGCCAGCAGTTTATTGGGAGTCGGCTCCTACGAGCAGTACTTC
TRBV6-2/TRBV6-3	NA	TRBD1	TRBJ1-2	CASSRRQGEDGYTF	TGTGCCAGCAGTAGAAGACAGGGAGAAGATGGCTACACCTTC
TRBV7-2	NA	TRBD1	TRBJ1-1	CASSLSDRGEAFF	TGTGCCAGCAGTTTATCCGACAGGGGTGAAGCTTTCTTT
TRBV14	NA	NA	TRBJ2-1	CASSQESRMREPYNEQFF	TGTGCCAGCAGCCAAGAATCACGGATGAGGGAGCCCTACAATGAGCAGTTCTTC
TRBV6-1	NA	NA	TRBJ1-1	CASSLQGGTEAFF	TGTGCCAGCAGCCTACAGGGCGGCACTGAAGCTTTCTTT
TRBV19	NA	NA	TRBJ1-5	CASGVENQPQHF	TGTGCCAGTGGAGTGGAGAATCAGCCCCAGCATTTT
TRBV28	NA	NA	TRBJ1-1	CASSFGTRTEAFF	TGTGCCAGCAGTTTTGGGACACGGACTGAAGCTTTCTTT
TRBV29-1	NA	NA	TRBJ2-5	CSVELLETQYF	TGCAGCGTTGAACTCCTGGAGACCCAGTACTTC
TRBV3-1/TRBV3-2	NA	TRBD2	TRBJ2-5	CASSHLAGGQETQYF	TGTGCCAGCAGCCACCTAGCGGGAGGGCAAGAGACCCAGTACTTC
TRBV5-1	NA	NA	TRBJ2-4	CASSLAPGEWGIQYF	TGCGCCAGCAGCCTCGCCCCAGGGGAATGGGGCATTCAGTACTTC
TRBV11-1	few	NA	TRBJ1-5	CASSLGYSQPQHF	TGTGCCAGCAGCTTAGGATACTCTCAGCCCCAGCATTTT
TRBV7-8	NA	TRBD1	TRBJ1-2	CASSFDRGSTGIGYTF	TGTGCCAGCAGCTTTGACAGGGGGAGCACAGGAATCGGCTACACCTTC
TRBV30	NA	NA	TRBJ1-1	CAWSPQYTEAFF	TGTGCCTGGTCCCCACAGTACACTGAAGCTTTCTTT
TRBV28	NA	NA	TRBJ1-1	CASSFRGKGTEAFF	TGTGCCAGCAGTTTTCGGGGAAAGGGCACTGAAGCTTTCTTT
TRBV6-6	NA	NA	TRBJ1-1	CASSLSGGDTEAFF	TGTGCCAGCAGTCTCTCGGGCGGGGACACTGAAGCTTTCTTT
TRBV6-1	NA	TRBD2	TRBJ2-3	CASSALTSGATDTQYF	TGTGCCAGCAGTGCCTTGACTAGCGGGGCCACAGATACGCAGTATTTT
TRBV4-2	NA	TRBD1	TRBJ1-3	CASSQEGQGLSGNTIYF	TGTGCCAGCAGCCAAGAGGGACAGGGCCTTTCTGGAAACACCATATATTTT
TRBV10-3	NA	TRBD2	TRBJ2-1	CAITREGYNEQFF	TGTGCCATCACACGGGAGGGGTACAATGAGCAGTTCTTC
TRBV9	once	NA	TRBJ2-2	CASSEGGTPGTGELFF	TGTGCCAGCAGCGAGGGGGGGACCCCGGGCACCGGGGAGCTGTTTTTT